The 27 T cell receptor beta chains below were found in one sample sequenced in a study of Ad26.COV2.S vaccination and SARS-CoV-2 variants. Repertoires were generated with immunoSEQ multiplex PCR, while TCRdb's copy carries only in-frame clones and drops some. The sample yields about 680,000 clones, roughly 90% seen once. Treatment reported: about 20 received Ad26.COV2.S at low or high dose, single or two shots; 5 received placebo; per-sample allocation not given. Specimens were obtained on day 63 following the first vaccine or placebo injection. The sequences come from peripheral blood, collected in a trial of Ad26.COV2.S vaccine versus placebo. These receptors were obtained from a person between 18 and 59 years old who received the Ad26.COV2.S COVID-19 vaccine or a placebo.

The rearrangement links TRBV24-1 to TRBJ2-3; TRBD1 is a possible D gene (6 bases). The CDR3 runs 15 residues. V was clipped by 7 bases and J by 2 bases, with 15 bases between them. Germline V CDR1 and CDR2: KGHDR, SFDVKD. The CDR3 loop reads CATSSGQGHTDTQYF. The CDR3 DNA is TGTGCCACCAGCTCTGGGCAGGGGCACACAGATACGCAGTATTTT.

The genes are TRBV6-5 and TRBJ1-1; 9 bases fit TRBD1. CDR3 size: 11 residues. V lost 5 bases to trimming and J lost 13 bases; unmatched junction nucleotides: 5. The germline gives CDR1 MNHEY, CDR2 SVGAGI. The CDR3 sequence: CASSRTGVFFF. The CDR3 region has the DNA TGTGCCAGCAGTAGGACAGGGGTTTTTTTCTTT.

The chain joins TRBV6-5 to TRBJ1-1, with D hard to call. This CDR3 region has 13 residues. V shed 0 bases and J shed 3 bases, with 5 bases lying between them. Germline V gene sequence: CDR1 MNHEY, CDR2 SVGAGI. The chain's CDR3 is CASSYSVYTEAFF. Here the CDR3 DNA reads TGTGCCAGCAGTTACTCGGTATACACTGAAGCTTTCTTT.

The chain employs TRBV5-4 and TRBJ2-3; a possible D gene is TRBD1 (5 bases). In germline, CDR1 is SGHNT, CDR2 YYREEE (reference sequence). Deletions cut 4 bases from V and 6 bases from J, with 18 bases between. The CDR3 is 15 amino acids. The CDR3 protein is CASSTDKSRGDTQYF. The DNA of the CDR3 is TGTGCCAGCAGCACGGACAAAAGCCGTGGGGATACGCAGTATTTT.

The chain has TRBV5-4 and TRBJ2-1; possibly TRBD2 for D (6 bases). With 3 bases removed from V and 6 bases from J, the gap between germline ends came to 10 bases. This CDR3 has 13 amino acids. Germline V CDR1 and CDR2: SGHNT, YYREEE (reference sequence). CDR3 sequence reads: CASSSGAGNEQFF. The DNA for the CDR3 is TGTGCCAGCAGCTCGGGAGCAGGCAATGAGCAGTTCTTC.

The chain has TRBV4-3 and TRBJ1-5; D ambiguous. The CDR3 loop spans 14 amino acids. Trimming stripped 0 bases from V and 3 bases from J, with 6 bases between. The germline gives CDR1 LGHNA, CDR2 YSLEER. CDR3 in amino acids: CASSQDRNNQPQHF. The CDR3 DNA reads TGCGCCAGCAGCCAAGACAGAAACAATCAGCCCCAGCATTTT.

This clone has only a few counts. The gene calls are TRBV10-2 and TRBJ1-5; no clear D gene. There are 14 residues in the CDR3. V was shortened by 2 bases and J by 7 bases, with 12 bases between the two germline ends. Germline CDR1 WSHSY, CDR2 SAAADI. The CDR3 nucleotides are TGCGCCAGCAGTGAGGGAGGCCGGGTCCAGCCCCAGCATTTT. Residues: CASSEGGRVQPQHF.

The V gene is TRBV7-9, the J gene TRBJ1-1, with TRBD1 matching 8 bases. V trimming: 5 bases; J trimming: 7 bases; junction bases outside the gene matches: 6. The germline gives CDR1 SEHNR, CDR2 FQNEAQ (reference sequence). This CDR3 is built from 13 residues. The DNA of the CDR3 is TGTGCCAGCAGCCGGACAGGGTCGGGTGAAGCTTTCTTT. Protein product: CASSRTGSGEAFF.

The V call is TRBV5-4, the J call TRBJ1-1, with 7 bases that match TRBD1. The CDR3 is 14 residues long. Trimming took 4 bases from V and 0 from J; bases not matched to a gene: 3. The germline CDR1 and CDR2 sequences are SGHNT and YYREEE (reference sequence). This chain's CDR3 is CASSRDSMNTEAFF. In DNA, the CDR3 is TGTGCCAGCAGCCGGGACAGCATGAACACTGAAGCTTTCTTT.

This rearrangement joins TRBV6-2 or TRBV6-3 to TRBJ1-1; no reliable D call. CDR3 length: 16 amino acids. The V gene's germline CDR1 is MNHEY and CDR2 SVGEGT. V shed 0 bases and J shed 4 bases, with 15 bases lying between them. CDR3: CASSYSKGLGPTEAFF. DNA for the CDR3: TGTGCCAGCAGTTACTCGAAGGGTCTAGGGCCCACTGAAGCTTTCTTT.

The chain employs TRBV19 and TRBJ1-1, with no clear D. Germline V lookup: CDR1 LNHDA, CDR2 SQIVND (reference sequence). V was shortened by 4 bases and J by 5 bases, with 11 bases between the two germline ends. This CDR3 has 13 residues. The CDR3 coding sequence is TGTGCCAGTAGTACCCTGACCTCGACTGAAGCTTTCTTT. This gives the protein CASSTLTSTEAFF.

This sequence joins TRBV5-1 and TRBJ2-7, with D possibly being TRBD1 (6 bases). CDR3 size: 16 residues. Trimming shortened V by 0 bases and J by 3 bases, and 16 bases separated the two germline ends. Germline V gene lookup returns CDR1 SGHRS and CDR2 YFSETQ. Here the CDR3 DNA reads TGCGCCAGCAGCTTGGCCCCGTGGACAGATGGCTACGAGCAGTACTTC. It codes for CASSLAPWTDGYEQYF.

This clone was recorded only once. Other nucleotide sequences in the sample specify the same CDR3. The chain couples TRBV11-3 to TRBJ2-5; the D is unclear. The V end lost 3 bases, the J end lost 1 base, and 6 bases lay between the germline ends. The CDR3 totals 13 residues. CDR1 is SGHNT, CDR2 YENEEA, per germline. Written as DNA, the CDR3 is TGTGCCAGCAGCTTCGGCGGCCAAGAGACCCAGTACTTC. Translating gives CASSFGGQETQYF. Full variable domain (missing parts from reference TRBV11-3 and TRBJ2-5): EAGVVQSPRYKIIEKKQPVAFWCNPISGHNTLYWYLQNLGQGPELLIRYENEEAVDDSQLPKDRFSAERLKGVDSTLKIQPAELGDSAVYLCASSFGGQETQYFGPGTRLLVL.

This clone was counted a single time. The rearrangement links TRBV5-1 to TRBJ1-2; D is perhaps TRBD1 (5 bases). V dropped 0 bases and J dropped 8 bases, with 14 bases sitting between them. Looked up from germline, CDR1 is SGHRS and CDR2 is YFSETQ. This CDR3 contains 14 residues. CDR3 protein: CASSLAVGEMGYTF. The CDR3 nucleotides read TGCGCCAGCAGCTTGGCCGTAGGGGAAATGGGCTACACCTTC.

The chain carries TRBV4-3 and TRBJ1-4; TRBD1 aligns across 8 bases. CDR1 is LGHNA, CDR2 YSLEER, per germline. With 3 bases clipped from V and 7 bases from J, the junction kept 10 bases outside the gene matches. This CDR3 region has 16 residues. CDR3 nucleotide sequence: TGCGCCAGCAGCCAGGCGACAGGGGACAACGGTGAAAAACTGTTTTTT. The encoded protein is CASSQATGDNGEKLFF.

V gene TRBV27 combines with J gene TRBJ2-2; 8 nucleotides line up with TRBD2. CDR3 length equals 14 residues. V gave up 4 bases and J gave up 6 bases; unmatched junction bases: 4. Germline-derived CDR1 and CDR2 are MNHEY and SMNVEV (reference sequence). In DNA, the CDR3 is TGTGCCAGCAGTTCGGGAGGGCCCGCCGGGGAGCTGTTTTTT. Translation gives CASSSGGPAGELFF.

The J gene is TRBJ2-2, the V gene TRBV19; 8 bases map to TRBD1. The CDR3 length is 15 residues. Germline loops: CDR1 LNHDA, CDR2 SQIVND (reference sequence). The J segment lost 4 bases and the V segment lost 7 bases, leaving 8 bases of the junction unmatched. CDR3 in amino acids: CASKGQGVRTGELFF. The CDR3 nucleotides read TGTGCCAGTAAAGGACAGGGTGTTCGCACCGGGGAGCTGTTTTTT.

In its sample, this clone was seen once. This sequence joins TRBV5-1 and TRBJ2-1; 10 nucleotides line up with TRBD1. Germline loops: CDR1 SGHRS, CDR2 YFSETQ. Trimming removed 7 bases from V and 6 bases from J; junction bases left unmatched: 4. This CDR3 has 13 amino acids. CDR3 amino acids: CASGQGEANEQFF. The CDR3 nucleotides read TGCGCCAGCGGACAGGGGGAGGCCAATGAGCAGTTCTTC.

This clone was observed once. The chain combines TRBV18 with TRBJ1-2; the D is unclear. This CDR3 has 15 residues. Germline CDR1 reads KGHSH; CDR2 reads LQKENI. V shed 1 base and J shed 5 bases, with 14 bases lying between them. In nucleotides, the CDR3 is TGTGCCAGCTCACCACAGGGATCTAATCAATATGGCTACACCTTC. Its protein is CASSPQGSNQYGYTF.

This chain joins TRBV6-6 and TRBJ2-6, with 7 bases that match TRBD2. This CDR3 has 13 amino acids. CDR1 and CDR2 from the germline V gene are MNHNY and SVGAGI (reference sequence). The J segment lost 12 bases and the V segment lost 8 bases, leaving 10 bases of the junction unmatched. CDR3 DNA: TGTGCCAGCCGGGGGGACCCCGGACGCGTCCTGACTTTC. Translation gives CASRGDPGRVLTF.

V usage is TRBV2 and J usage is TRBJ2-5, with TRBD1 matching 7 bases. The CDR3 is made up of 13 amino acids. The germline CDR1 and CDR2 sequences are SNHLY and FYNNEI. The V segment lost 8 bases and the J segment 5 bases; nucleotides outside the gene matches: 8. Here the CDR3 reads CASRRQGVETQYF. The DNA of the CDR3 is TGTGCCAGCCGGAGACAGGGCGTGGAGACCCAGTACTTC.

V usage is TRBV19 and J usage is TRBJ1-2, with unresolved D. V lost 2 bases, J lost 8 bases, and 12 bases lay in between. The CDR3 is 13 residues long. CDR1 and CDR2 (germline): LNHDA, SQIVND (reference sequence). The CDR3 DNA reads TGTGCCAGTAGTATACCGGGGTCGGCAGGCTACACCTTC. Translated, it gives CASSIPGSAGYTF.

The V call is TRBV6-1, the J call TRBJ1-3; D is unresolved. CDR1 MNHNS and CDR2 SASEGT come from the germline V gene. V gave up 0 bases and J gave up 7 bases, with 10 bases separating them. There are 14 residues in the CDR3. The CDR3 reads CASSEARPGNTIYF. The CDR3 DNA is TGTGCCAGCAGTGAAGCGCGCCCGGGGAACACCATATATTTT.

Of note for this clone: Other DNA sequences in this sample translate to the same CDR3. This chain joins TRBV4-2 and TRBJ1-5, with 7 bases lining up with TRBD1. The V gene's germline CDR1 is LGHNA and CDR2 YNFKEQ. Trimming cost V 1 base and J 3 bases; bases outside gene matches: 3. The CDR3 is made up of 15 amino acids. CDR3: CASSQGTGSNQPQHF. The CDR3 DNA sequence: TGTGCCAGCAGCCAAGGGACAGGCTCCAATCAGCCCCAGCATTTT.

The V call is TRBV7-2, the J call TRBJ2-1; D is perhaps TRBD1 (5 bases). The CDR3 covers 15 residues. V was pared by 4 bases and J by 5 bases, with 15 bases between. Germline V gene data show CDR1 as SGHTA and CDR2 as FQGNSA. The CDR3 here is CASSSRQSSDNEQFF. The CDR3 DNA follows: TGTGCCAGCAGCTCCCGACAGTCGTCGGACAATGAGCAGTTCTTC.

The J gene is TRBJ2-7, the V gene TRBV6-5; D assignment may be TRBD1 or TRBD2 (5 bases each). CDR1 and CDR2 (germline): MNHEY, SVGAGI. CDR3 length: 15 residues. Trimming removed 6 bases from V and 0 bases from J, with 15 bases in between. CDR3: CASSPGTSVSYEQYF. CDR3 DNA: TGTGCCAGCAGCCCCGGGACCAGCGTCTCCTACGAGCAGTACTTC.

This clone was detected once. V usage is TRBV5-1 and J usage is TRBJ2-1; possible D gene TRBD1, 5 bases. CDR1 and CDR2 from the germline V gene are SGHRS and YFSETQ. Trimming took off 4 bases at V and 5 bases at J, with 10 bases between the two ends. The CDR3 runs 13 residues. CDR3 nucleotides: TGCGCCAGCAGCGTAAAGACAGACAATGAGCAGTTCTTC. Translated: CASSVKTDNEQFF.